This T cell receptor beta chain derives from a study of CD8+ T cells in alopecia areata. Findings and limits, study-wide: Among the cells sequenced in scalp samples are also the resident alphabeta T cells of normal skin.

Germline V lookup: CDR1 SGHDT, CDR2 YYEEEE. The CDR3 is 15 amino acids. Trimming left V 4 bases short and J 2 bases short, with 14 bases between. Extracted RNA was reverse transcribed into cDNA, the sequencing template. The data were produced by immunoSEQ multiplex PCR, yet TCRdb's version contains in-frame clones alone and is incomplete. The table includes approximately 98,000 clones, 45% to 70% detected once. Note on this clone: Its antigen is not known.

The sequencing sample was made of CD8+ T cells sorted from blood. V is TRBV5-6 and J is TRBJ2-3; D uncertain. This sequence originates from a human donor in good health. This chain's CDR3 is CASSIGGLSTDTQYF. The CDR3 DNA is TGTGCCAGCAGCATTGGCGGCCTATCCACAGATACGCAGTATTTT.